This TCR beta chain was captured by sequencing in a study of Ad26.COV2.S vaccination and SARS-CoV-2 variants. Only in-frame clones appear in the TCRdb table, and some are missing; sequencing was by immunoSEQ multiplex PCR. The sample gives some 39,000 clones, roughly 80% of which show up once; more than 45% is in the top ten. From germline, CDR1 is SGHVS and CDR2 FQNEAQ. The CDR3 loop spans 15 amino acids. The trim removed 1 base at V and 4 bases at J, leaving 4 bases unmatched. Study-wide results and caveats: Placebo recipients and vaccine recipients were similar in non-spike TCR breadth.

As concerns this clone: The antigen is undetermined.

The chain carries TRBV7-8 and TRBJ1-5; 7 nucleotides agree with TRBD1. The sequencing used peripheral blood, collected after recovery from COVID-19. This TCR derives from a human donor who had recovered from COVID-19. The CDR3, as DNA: TGTGCCAGCAGCTTAGAGGGACAGTCTAATCAGCCCCAGCATTTT. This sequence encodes CASSLEGQSNQPQHF.